This T cell receptor (beta chain) was recovered during a study of blood T cell repertoires in COVID-19. Overall study: PBMCs, B-cell-depleted T cells, or T cells provided the cDNA or gDNA that made up the material.

V lost 5 bases, J lost 1 base, and 8 bases stayed unmatched. The CDR3 is 16 residues long. Germline CDR1 reads MNHEY; CDR2 reads SMNVEV (reference sequence). TCRdb's table, derived via immunoSEQ multiplex PCR, lists solely in-frame clones and lacks some. The sample holds some 110,000 clones, 65% to 80% seen once. The chain employs TRBV27 and TRBJ2-5, with TRBD2 identical over 9 bases. This sequence originates from a man in his fifties or sixties with acute or convalescent COVID-19. The specimen sequenced was peripheral blood. CDR3 protein: CASSPLAGSVQETQYF. CDR3 DNA sequence: TGTGCCAGCAGTCCCCTAGCGGGATCGGTCCAAGAGACCCAGTACTTC.